Each of the 22 T cell receptor beta chains below was sequenced from the same sample in a study of blood T cell repertoires in COVID-19. Only in-frame clones appear in the TCRdb table, and some are missing; sequencing was by immunoSEQ multiplex PCR. This sample carries 35,000 to 45,000 clones, approximately 86% of them seen once, and the ten largest clones take about 5%. The specimen was peripheral blood. The receptors shown here come from a man between 40 and 49 years old with active COVID-19.

This clone was seen a single time. The J gene is TRBJ1-5, the V gene TRBV28; D is perhaps TRBD1 (6 bases). Trimming removed 3 bases from V and 0 bases from J, with 9 bases in between. The CDR3 runs to 15 residues. CDR1 and CDR2 (germline): MDHEN, SYDVKM. CDR3 sequence reads: CASSFLQGSNQPQHF. Written as DNA, the CDR3 is TGTGCCAGCAGTTTTCTACAGGGTAGCAATCAGCCCCAGCATTTT. Based on the CDR3 plus reference TRBV28 and TRBJ1-5, the full variable domain is DVKVTQSSRYLVKRTGEKVFLECVQDMDHENMFWYRQDPGLGLRLIYFSYDVKMKEKGDIPEGYSVSREKKERFSLILESASTNQTSMYLCASSFLQGSNQPQHFGDGTRLSIL.

J is TRBJ1-1 and V is TRBV6-5; D gene uncertain. From germline, CDR1 is MNHEY and CDR2 SVGAGI. V dropped 7 bases and J dropped 1 base, with 7 bases sitting between them. This CDR3 contains 12 residues. The CDR3 loop reads CASNSQNTEAFF. CDR3 nucleotides: TGTGCCAGCAACAGTCAGAACACTGAAGCTTTCTTT.

The chain links TRBV5-4 to TRBJ1-1; D is ambiguous. The V gene lost 0 bases and the J gene lost 1 base, with 10 bases spanning the gap. Germline V CDR1 and CDR2: SGHNT, YYREEE (reference sequence). This CDR3 is 15 amino acids long. The CDR3 is CASSLAGERNTEAFF. DNA for the CDR3: TGTGCCAGCAGCTTGGCTGGGGAGAGGAACACTGAAGCTTTCTTT. Full variable domain (remainder filled in from reference TRBV5-4 and TRBJ1-1): ETGVTQSPTHLIKTRGQQVTLRCSSQSGHNTVSWYQQALGQGPQFIFQYYREEENGRGNFPPRFSGLQFPNYSSELNVNALELDDSALYLCASSLAGERNTEAFFGQGTRLTVV.

V is TRBV3-1 (or the pseudogene TRBV3-2) and J is TRBJ1-6; 12 bases align to TRBD1. The germline gives CDR1 LGHDT, CDR2 YNNKEL (reference sequence). The CDR3 runs to 16 residues. V shed 0 bases, J shed 10 bases, and the junction held 4 bases outside the gene matches. CDR3 amino acids: CASSQDGTGGASPLHF. In DNA, the CDR3 is TGTGCCAGCAGCCAAGACGGGACAGGGGGCGCATCACCCCTCCACTTT.

The V gene is TRBV4-1, the J gene TRBJ2-1; 10 nucleotides agree with TRBD2. The CDR3 has 19 amino acids. V was pared by 2 bases and J by 7 bases, with 17 bases of the junction left unmatched. CDR1 is MGHRA, CDR2 YSYEKL, per germline. CDR3 sequence reads: CASSQPGQLLAGAGNEQFF. For the CDR3, the DNA is TGCGCCAGCAGCCAACCGGGACAGCTCCTAGCGGGAGCGGGGAATGAGCAGTTCTTC.

This rearrangement joins TRBV9 to TRBJ1-1; the match to TRBD1 covers 7 bases. CDR3 length: 13 residues. V trimming: 4 bases; J trimming: 4 bases; junction bases outside the gene matches: 4. The germline V gene has CDR1 SGDLS and CDR2 YYNGEE. The DNA for the CDR3 is TGTGCCAGCAGCAGGCAGGGGGGCACTGAAGCTTTCTTT. Encoded protein: CASSRQGGTEAFF.

The CDR3 sequence is CASSYSRPHRGEKLFF. The CDR3 region has the DNA TGTGCCAGCAGTTACTCGAGGCCGCACCGCGGGGAAAAACTGTTTTTT. V usage is TRBV6-5 and J usage is TRBJ1-4; D gene uncertain. This CDR3 region has 16 residues. V was trimmed by 0 bases and J by 8 bases, leaving 16 bases between them. Germline CDR1 reads MNHEY; CDR2 reads SVGAGI.

This chain joins TRBV28 and TRBJ1-1; D is ambiguous. Trimming pared 5 bases from V and 8 bases from J, leaving 12 bases between. CDR1 and CDR2 from the germline V gene are MDHEN and SYDVKM. The CDR3 runs 12 residues. The CDR3 reads CASSAPALEAFF. The CDR3, as DNA: TGTGCCAGCAGTGCGCCCGCTTTAGAAGCTTTCTTT.

This rearrangement joins TRBV5-5 to TRBJ1-6, with 8 bases that match TRBD1. The length of the CDR3 is 14 residues. Germline-derived CDR1 and CDR2 are SGHKS and YYEKEE (reference sequence). Trimming took 2 bases from V and 10 from J; bases not matched to a gene: 5. The CDR3 is CASSFRTGNSPLHF. CDR3 in DNA: TGTGCCAGCAGCTTTAGGACAGGGAACTCACCCCTCCACTTT. The full variable domain, its missing parts supplied by reference TRBV5-5 and TRBJ1-6, is DAGVTQSPTHLIKTRGQQVTLRCSPISGHKSVSWYQQVLGQGPQFIFQYYEKEERGRGNFPDRFSARQFPNYSSELNVNALLLGDSALYLCASSFRTGNSPLHFGNGTRLTVT.

The chain recombines TRBV10-3 with TRBJ2-1, with 7 bases lining up with TRBD2. The CDR3 is 12 residues long. The germline gives CDR1 ENHRY, CDR2 SYGVKD. V lost 6 bases and J lost 8; bases outside the gene matches: 4. CDR3 region: CAIRGEGYEQFF. The CDR3 DNA reads TGTGCCATCAGGGGGGAGGGTTATGAGCAGTTCTTC.

The CDR3 bases are TGCGCCAGCAGCCAAGAGCCCGGGCGCGGGAATGAGCAGTTCTTC. Translating gives CASSQEPGRGNEQFF. The chain has TRBV4-1 and TRBJ2-1; a weak D match, TRBD2 (5 bases). This CDR3 comprises 15 residues. Germline CDR1 and CDR2: MGHRA and YSYEKL. The V end was cut by 0 bases, the J end by 7 bases, with 13 bases between.

The V and J genes are TRBV5-6 and TRBJ2-7; 9 positions agree with TRBD2. The V gene end was trimmed by 1 base and the J gene end by 5 bases; junction bases not matched to a gene: 10. The CDR3 contains 16 residues. Per germline, CDR1 SGHDT and CDR2 YYEEEE. CDR3 amino acids: CASSLLSASGTNEQYF. CDR3 coding DNA: TGTGCCAGCAGCTTGTTATCGGCTAGCGGGACCAACGAGCAGTACTTC.

The chain links TRBV6-5 to TRBJ2-1; TRBD2 agrees at 13 bases. Germline V CDR1 and CDR2: MNHEY, SVGAGI. This CDR3 is 14 amino acids long. The trim removed 9 bases at V and 9 bases at J, leaving 8 bases unmatched. The CDR3 coding sequence is TGTGCCAGTGGACTAGCGGGAGATAACGGTGAGCAGTTCTTC. It encodes CASGLAGDNGEQFF.

This clone appeared a few times. The rearrangement links TRBV5-5 to TRBJ2-5; TRBD2 is a possible D gene (6 bases). Trimming left V 0 bases short and J 5 bases short, with 17 bases between. The germline gives CDR1 SGHKS, CDR2 YYEKEE (reference sequence). This CDR3 region has 16 residues. The CDR3 DNA reads TGTGCCAGCAGCTTGGGAGTTCAGGTTGGAGGGGAGACCCAGTACTTC. It yields the protein CASSLGVQVGGETQYF.

The V gene is TRBV27, the J gene TRBJ2-7; TRBD1 might be the D (6 bases). V shed 5 bases and J shed 3 bases, with 14 bases lying between them. There are 14 residues in the CDR3. Germline lookup yields CDR1 MNHEY and CDR2 SMNVEV (reference sequence). The CDR3 here is CASSPSRDNYEQYF. DNA of the CDR3: TGTGCCAGCAGTCCTAGCCGGGACAACTACGAGCAGTACTTC.

The chain joins TRBV6-5 to TRBJ2-3; no reliable D call. Trimming shortened V by 6 bases and J by 0 bases, and 10 bases separated the two germline ends. The germline V gene encodes CDR1 MNHEY and CDR2 SVGAGI. The CDR3 loop spans 14 amino acids. The CDR3, as DNA: TGTGCCAGCAGCCGGGTCGCTAGCACAGATACGCAGTATTTT. Amino acids: CASSRVASTDTQYF.

The chain employs TRBV12-5 and TRBJ1-2; D is perhaps TRBD1 (5 bases). CDR3 length equals 12 residues. V dropped 3 bases and J dropped 8 bases, with 10 bases sitting between them. Germline CDR1 and CDR2: LGHNT and FRNRAP. CDR3 sequence (DNA): TGTGCTAGTGGTTTTCAGGGATGGGGCTACACCTTC. This gives the protein CASGFQGWGYTF. The whole variable domain, remainder taken from reference TRBV12-5 and TRBJ1-2, is DARVTQTPRHKVTEMGQEVTMRCQPILGHNTVFWYRQTMMQGLELLAYFRNRAPLDDSGMPKDRFSAEMPDATLATLKIQPSEPRDSAVYFCASGFQGWGYTFGSGTRLTVV.

The chain recombines TRBV28 with TRBJ1-5; weak D call: TRBD1 (5 bases). The CDR3 extends over 14 amino acids. CDR1 is MDHEN and CDR2 is SYDVKM in the germline V gene. V was cut by 6 bases and J by 3 bases, with 12 bases left in between. CDR3 amino acids: CASRSRQSNQPQHF. The CDR3 DNA reads TGTGCCAGCAGGAGCCGACAGTCCAATCAGCCCCAGCATTTT. Using reference TRBV28 and TRBJ1-5 for the parts outside the CDR3, the full variable domain is DVKVTQSSRYLVKRTGEKVFLECVQDMDHENMFWYRQDPGLGLRLIYFSYDVKMKEKGDIPEGYSVSREKKERFSLILESASTNQTSMYLCASRSRQSNQPQHFGDGTRLSIL.

The CDR3 reads CASKRKLDRREKLFF. The DNA of the CDR3 is TGCGCCAGCAAACGGAAGTTGGACAGGAGAGAAAAACTGTTTTTT. The chain uses TRBV23-1 and TRBJ1-4, with 7 bases that match TRBD1. TRBV23-1 is sorted into the ORF group, with uncertain function. Germline trimming cut 7 bases from V and 8 bases from J; bases unmatched to any gene: 13. This CDR3 contains 15 residues.

The rearrangement links TRBV7-2 to TRBJ2-3; no firm D call. Trimming took off 0 bases at V and 2 bases at J, with 6 bases between the two ends. There are 14 residues in the CDR3. The germline CDR1 and CDR2 sequences are SGHTA and FQGNSA. DNA of the CDR3: TGTGCCAGCAGCTTAGCGATACACACAGATACGCAGTATTTT. It encodes CASSLAIHTDTQYF.

V gene TRBV18 combines with J gene TRBJ2-1; TRBD1 might be the D (6 bases). V lost 3 bases to trimming and J lost 3 bases, with 12 bases between them. CDR3 length: 15 amino acids. CDR1 and CDR2 (germline): KGHSH, LQKENI. This chain's CDR3 is CASSPLTGFYNEQFF. DNA for the CDR3: TGTGCCAGCTCACCTTTAACAGGGTTCTACAATGAGCAGTTCTTC.

This sequence joins TRBV20-1 and TRBJ2-7; TRBD2 agrees at 13 bases. CDR3 size: 15 residues. The germline CDR1 and CDR2 sequences are DFQATT and SNEGSKA (reference sequence). J was trimmed by 2 bases and V by 3 bases; bases with no gene match: 4. As DNA, the CDR3 is TGCAGTGCTAGTCCGGGACTAGCGGGAACCTACGAGCAGTACTTC. It yields the protein CSASPGLAGTYEQYF.